This TCR beta chain was identified in a study of OX40 agonist ivuxolimab in advanced cancers. The overall study: Patients treated during dose escalation were battling hepatocellular carcinoma, melanoma, renal cell or head and neck cancer.

Study observations and caveats: The CD4+ and CD8+ T cells in the blood had expanded clonally by week 6 at 0.1 to 3.0 mg/kg. CD4+ T cells averaged fewer expanded clones than CD8+ T cells.

Individuals having autoimmune disease history or systemic immunosuppression were not enrolled. A note on this clone: Antigen specificity is unknown.

Produced via immunoSEQ multiplex PCR; TCRdb's table is partial and in-frame only. In the table there are 55,000 to 80,000 clones, around 84% of which are singletons. Specimen: CD4+ or CD8+ T cells sorted from blood, collected in a trial of the OX40 agonist ivuxolimab. This sequence originates from an adult with an advanced solid tumor such as melanoma, head and neck, liver or kidney cancer.

CDR3 sequence (DNA): TGTGCCAGCAGCGCTCGACAGGGGATCTGGAGCTCGAAGGGGGAGACCCAGTACTTC. Amino acids: CASSARQGIWSSKGETQYF. The chain couples TRBV7-9 to TRBJ2-5; 8 positions match TRBD1. The V segment lost 5 bases and the J segment 5 bases; nucleotides outside the gene matches: 22. Germline CDR1 and CDR2: SEHNR and FQNEAQ (reference sequence). CDR3 size: 19 residues.